A single T cell receptor beta chain is shown here with its context. Antigen specificity is unknown. Time point indicated: baseline pretreatment blood. Treatment meaning: 15 Gy SBRT to primary tumor, nephrectomy 4 weeks later. Blood was sampled at baseline, 2 weeks and 4 weeks after SBRT. The sample belongs to a study of radiation and T cells in renal cell carcinoma. Study context: Nephrectomy followed 15 Gy stereotactic body radiation by 4 weeks. Study conclusions and caveats: In blood, top tumor clones expanded by 2 weeks, shrinking by 4.

Sequenced by immunoSEQ multiplex PCR; TCRdb stores in-frame clones only, minus some. The data hold nearly 50,000 clones, with 75% to 85% observed a single time. Trimming cost V 10 bases and J 0 bases; bases outside gene matches: 13. Germline CDR1 is SNHLY and CDR2 is FYNNEI. This CDR3 is 17 amino acids long. The source is an older woman with renal cell carcinoma. The V and J genes are TRBV2 and TRBJ2-2; 8 positions agree with TRBD2. The sequences come from blood, collected from a patient whose treatment included radiotherapy and nephrectomy. CDR3 residues: CATGGGGHFANTGELFF. CDR3 bases: TGTGCCACCGGTGGCGGGGGGCACTTCGCGAACACCGGGGAGCTGTTTTTT.